What follows are 22 T cell receptor beta chains derived from one specimen sequenced in a study of T cell repertoires in cytomegalovirus infection. TCRdb reprocessed the reads via MiXCR and lists one record per CDR3 protein. The profile covers roughly 990,000 distinct CDR3 sequences, with about a third appearing a single time and over 11% taken by the ten largest. These TCRs are of unknown antigen specificity. The sample was cultured CD8+ T cells from PBMCs, taken from culture after CMV antigen stimulation. These receptors were obtained from a human donor in good health (CMV status not recorded). Some clones in this sample may be carry-over from other donors' samples.

The V and J genes are TRBV6-2 or TRBV6-3 and TRBJ2-7; 9 nucleotides agree with TRBD1. The CDR3 is made up of 16 amino acids. Germline V lookup: CDR1 MNHEY, CDR2 SVGEGT. The J segment lost 1 base and the V segment lost 4 bases, leaving 8 bases of the junction unmatched. In DNA, the CDR3 is TGTGCCAGCAGTTGGCCCTTCGGGACAGGGTCCTACGAGCAGTACTTC. It is translated as CASSWPFGTGSYEQYF.

This clonotype was picked up many times. The chain has TRBV7-2 and TRBJ2-5; D possibly corresponds to TRBD2 (6 bases). V lost 2 bases to trimming and J lost 4 bases, with 17 bases between them. Germline CDR1 and CDR2: SGHTA and FQGNSA. This CDR3 has 16 residues. The CDR3 sequence: CASSLFELWGGETQYF. The CDR3 DNA sequence: TGTGCCAGCAGCTTATTTGAATTATGGGGAGGAGAGACCCAGTACTTC.

The chain recombines TRBV12-3 or TRBV12-4 with TRBJ2-1, with 7 bases aligning to TRBD1. The V segment lost 5 bases and the J segment 0 bases; nucleotides outside the gene matches: 7. The CDR3 consists of 16 residues. CDR3: CASSPRDSRSYNEQFF. As DNA, the CDR3 is TGTGCCAGCAGTCCCCGGGACAGCCGCTCCTACAATGAGCAGTTCTTC.

This clonotype occurred a few times. A much larger clone lies a single base off, so this may be a read error. V is TRBV7-9 and J is TRBJ2-1, with D possibly being TRBD1 (5 bases). CDR1 and CDR2 (germline): SEHNR, FQNEAQ (reference sequence). The ends were cut back, 1 base at V and 5 bases at J, with 6 bases in the middle. CDR3 length: 13 residues. The CDR3 sequence is CASSLEQDNEQFF. CDR3 sequence (DNA): TGTGCCAGCAGCTTAGAACAGGACAATGAGCAGTTCTTC.

The chain is built from TRBV25-1 and TRBJ2-7; TRBD1 might be the D (5 bases). The germline gives CDR1 MGHDK, CDR2 SYGVNS. The V gene lost 3 bases and the J gene lost 6 bases, with 12 bases spanning the gap. CDR3 length: 13 residues. CDR3 DNA sequence: TGTGCCAGCAGTGATTACCAGGGTGGCGAGCAGTACTTC. This gives the protein CASSDYQGGEQYF.

This clonotype was observed a handful of times. The CDR3 sequence is CASSAPGRENIQYF. DNA of the CDR3: TGTGCCAGCAGCGCCCCGGGGCGGGAAAACATTCAGTACTTC. The rearrangement links TRBV5-3 to TRBJ2-4; the D call may be TRBD1 or TRBD2 (5 bases each). TRBV5-3 is annotated as an ORF whose role is uncertain. V lost 8 bases and J 5 bases, leaving 17 bases between the germline ends. The CDR3 covers 14 residues.

This clonotype has a handful of counts. This rearrangement joins TRBV4-1 to TRBJ2-5; the match to TRBD1 covers 7 bases. The CDR3 runs 16 residues. Losses at the gene ends were 4 bases for V and 0 bases for J; bases not matched to a gene: 8. Per germline, CDR1 MGHRA and CDR2 YSYEKL. CDR3 sequence reads: CASSPLGQKHQETQYF. CDR3 DNA sequence: TGCGCCAGCAGCCCACTGGGACAGAAACACCAAGAGACCCAGTACTTC.

The rearrangement joins TRBV24-1 to TRBJ1-5; TRBD1 might be the D (5 bases). With 4 bases removed from V and 12 bases from J, the gap between germline ends came to 12 bases. Germline loops: CDR1 KGHDR, CDR2 SFDVKD. The CDR3 contains 12 residues. CDR3 loop: CATSDSLGGQHF. CDR3 coding DNA: TGTGCCACCAGTGACAGTTTGGGGGGCCAGCATTTT.

V is TRBV7-9 and J is TRBJ2-7; 7 bases align to TRBD2. Looked up from germline, CDR1 is SEHNR and CDR2 is FQNEAQ (reference sequence). Losses at the gene ends were 1 base for V and 3 bases for J; bases not matched to a gene: 6. The CDR3 consists of 15 residues. The CDR3 protein is CASSLEVAGDYEQYF. DNA of the CDR3: TGTGCCAGCAGCTTAGAGGTCGCGGGGGACTACGAGCAGTACTTC.

This clonotype was counted once. The chain is built from TRBV6-2 or TRBV6-3 and TRBJ2-1; D is possibly TRBD1 (6 bases). The CDR3 covers 17 residues. Germline CDR1 is MNHEY and CDR2 is SVGEGT. V was clipped by 5 bases and J by 1 base, with 18 bases between them. The CDR3 here is CASSDPGQDLSYNEQFF. Written as DNA, the CDR3 is TGTGCCAGCAGTGACCCGGGACAAGACCTTTCCTACAATGAGCAGTTCTTC.

Of note for this clonotype: A read error may produce the germline difference seen at one junction end. The V and J genes are TRBV27 and TRBJ2-4; a weak D match, TRBD1 (7 bases). The CDR3 extends over 13 amino acids. Germline values: CDR1 MNHEY, CDR2 SMNVEV (reference sequence). Here the CDR3 DNA reads TGTGTCAGCAGTTCTCCAGGGGGGAACATTCAGTACTTC. Amino acids: CVSSSPGGNIQYF.

The chain carries TRBV6-8 and TRBJ1-2; possible D gene TRBD1, 6 bases. The ends were cut back, 7 bases at V and 4 bases at J, with 16 bases in the middle. CDR1 is MNHGY and CDR2 is SAAAGT in the germline V gene. CDR3 length equals 14 residues. The CDR3 DNA reads as TGTGCCAGCACTCCGGACAGTTTGGGCTATGGCTACACCTTC. Translation: CASTPDSLGYGYTF.

The chain uses TRBV4-1 and TRBJ2-1, with a weak D call TRBD2 (6 bases). This CDR3 comprises 14 residues. V lost 4 bases and J 9 bases, leaving 16 bases between the germline ends. Germline-derived CDR1 and CDR2 are MGHRA and YSYEKL. In DNA form, the CDR3 reads TGCGCCAGCAGCCGGGAGGCGGGGTCTCCTGAGCAGTTCTTC. Its translation: CASSREAGSPEQFF.

This clonotype has only a few counts. The chain couples TRBV27 to TRBJ2-7; 8 nucleotides align to TRBD1. There are 15 residues in the CDR3. V lost 2 bases, J lost 7 bases, and 10 bases stayed unmatched. Germline loops: CDR1 MNHEY, CDR2 SMNVEV (reference sequence). CDR3 protein: CASSLKGTGPREQYF. The DNA for the CDR3 is TGTGCCAGCAGTTTAAAGGGGACAGGTCCTCGAGAGCAGTACTTC.

The gene calls are TRBV2 and TRBJ2-1; TRBD1 might be the D (5 bases). The CDR3 has 11 residues. The germline V gene encodes CDR1 SNHLY and CDR2 FYNNEI. The V gene lost 5 bases and the J gene lost 10 bases, with 9 bases spanning the gap. In DNA, the CDR3 is TGTGCCAGCAGTTCTAGGACAGAGCAGTTCTTC. Translated: CASSSRTEQFF.

This clonotype was found many times. V and J are TRBV7-9 and TRBJ2-3; possibly TRBD1 for D (6 bases). The CDR3 is 16 amino acids. CDR1 is SEHNR and CDR2 is FQNEAQ in the germline V gene (reference sequence). Trimming stripped 5 bases from V and 3 bases from J, with 18 bases between. CDR3 residues: CASSKMTGWGTDTQYF. In DNA form, the CDR3 reads TGTGCCAGCAGCAAAATGACAGGTTGGGGTACAGATACGCAGTATTTT.

In this sample, this clonotype turned up many times. The DNA of the CDR3 is TGTGCCAGCAGCCCTACTGGACAGGCTAATGAAAAACTGTTTTTT. It codes for CASSPTGQANEKLFF. V usage is TRBV7-2 and J usage is TRBJ1-4, with 7 bases identical to TRBD1. Germline-derived CDR1 and CDR2 are SGHTA and FQGNSA. This CDR3 spans 15 amino acids. Unmatched junction bases numbered 6, after V lost 5 bases and J lost 3 bases.

This clonotype was seen more than once but under ten times. The chain carries TRBV5-6 and TRBJ1-1; no reliable D call. The CDR3 is 15 residues long. Germline-derived CDR1 and CDR2 are SGHDT and YYEEEE. V was pared by 1 base and J by 0 bases, with 10 bases between. The chain's CDR3 is CASSLIAGVNTEAFF. For the CDR3, the DNA is TGTGCCAGCAGCTTGATTGCCGGTGTGAACACTGAAGCTTTCTTT.

This clonotype showed up just a few times. This chain links TRBV7-9 with TRBJ2-7; D remains ambiguous. The CDR3 has 12 residues. Germline CDR1 SEHNR, CDR2 FQNEAQ (reference sequence). V was pared by 0 bases and J by 4 bases, with 4 bases between. The CDR3 DNA reads as TGTGCCAGCAGCTTAGCACTGTACGAGCAGTACGTC. This sequence encodes CASSLALYEQYV.

V usage is TRBV28 and J usage is TRBJ2-7, with 8 bases identical to TRBD1. The CDR3 loop spans 15 amino acids. Per the germline V gene, CDR1 is MDHEN and CDR2 is SYDVKM. Trimming removed 6 bases from V and 6 bases from J; junction bases left unmatched: 13. CDR3 protein: CASSPSPGGSIEQYV. The CDR3 coding sequence is TGTGCCAGCAGCCCGTCCCCAGGGGGCTCGATCGAGCAGTACGTC.

The V call is TRBV27, the J call TRBJ1-4; D may be TRBD1 (5 bases). CDR3 length: 13 amino acids. Looked up from germline, CDR1 is MNHEY and CDR2 is SMNVEV (reference sequence). The germline V and J ends were trimmed by 5 bases and 7 bases, with 11 bases remaining between them. DNA of the CDR3: TGTGCCAGCAGTGCGGAAAGGGGTGAAAAACTGTTTTTT. Translating it yields CASSAERGEKLFF.

This clonotype was seen once. A read error may produce the germline difference seen at one junction end. The chain is built from TRBV4-1 and TRBJ2-2, with 7 bases fitting TRBD2. The CDR3 totals 14 residues. The germline gives CDR1 MGHRA, CDR2 YSYEKL. CDR3 bases: TGTGCCAGCAGCCGAGGACTAGTCACCGGGGAGCTGTTTTTT. As protein: CASSRGLVTGELFF.